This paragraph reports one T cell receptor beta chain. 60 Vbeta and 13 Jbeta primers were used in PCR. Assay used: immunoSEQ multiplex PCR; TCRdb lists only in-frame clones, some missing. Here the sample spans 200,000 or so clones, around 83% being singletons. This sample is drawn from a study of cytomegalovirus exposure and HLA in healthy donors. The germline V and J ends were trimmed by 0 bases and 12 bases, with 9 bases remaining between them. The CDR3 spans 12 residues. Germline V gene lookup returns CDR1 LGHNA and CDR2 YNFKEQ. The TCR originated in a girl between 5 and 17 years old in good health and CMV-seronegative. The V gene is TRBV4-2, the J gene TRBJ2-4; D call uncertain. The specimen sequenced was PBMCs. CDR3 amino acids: CASSQDHITQYF. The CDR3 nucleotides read TGTGCCAGCAGCCAAGATCACATAACTCAGTACTTC.